The rows below give T cell receptor beta chains drawn from one sample of a study of vaccination effects on CD4 cells after COVID-19. The data were produced by immunoSEQ multiplex PCR, yet TCRdb's version contains in-frame clones alone and is incomplete. The sample records about 22,000 clones, around 69% being singletons. Antigens for these TCRs are unknown. Sequenced material: CD4+ T cells from PBMCs cultured with SARS-CoV-2 spike peptides, taken before COVID-19 vaccination. These receptors were taken from a human donor who had a prior SARS-CoV-2 infection. Each CDR3 is given with its conserved first and last residue. A D gene is named only where the DNA matches it firmly. Size is stated for part of the rows, as once, few or many counts, or as a class when the clone is expanded.

TRBD1 TRBJ1-2 - TRBV6-5 CASSYGMTGNYGYTF TGTGCCAGCAGTTATGGAATGACAGGGAACTATGGCTACACCTTC
- TRBJ2-5 - TRBV6-5 CASSYTGGAETQYF TGTGCCAGCAGTTATACGGGGGGCGCTGAGACCCAGTACTTC
TRBD1 TRBJ1-6 once TRBV6-6 CASSLTGGLYNSPLHF TGTGCCAGCAGTCTAACAGGGGGCCTTTATAATTCACCCCTCCACTTT
TRBD2 TRBJ2-1 - TRBV9 CASSDRGLAHNEQFF TGTGCCAGCAGCGACCGGGGACTAGCGCACAATGAGCAGTTCTTC
- TRBJ2-5 - TRBV24-1 CATSDSPEETQYF TGTGCCACCAGTGATTCACCAGAAGAGACCCAGTACTTC
- TRBJ2-3 - TRBV7-9 CASSPRADTQYF TGTGCCAGCAGTCCGCGGGCAGATACGCAGTATTTT
- TRBJ2-7 - TRBV18 CASSSDSYEQYF TGTGCCAGCTCAAGCGATTCCTACGAGCAGTACTTC
- TRBJ2-5 - TRBV5-1 CASSLGLQETQYF TGCGCCAGCAGCTTGGGCTTACAAGAGACCCAGTACTTC
- TRBJ2-1 - TRBV7-9 CASPGSHNEQFF TGTGCCAGCCCTGGGTCACACAATGAGCAGTTCTTC
TRBD1 TRBJ2-5 - TRBV5-1 CASSLLPGGVGETQYF TGCGCCAGCAGCTTGCTTCCAGGGGGCGTGGGAGAGACCCAGTACTTC
- TRBJ1-1 - TRBV5-1 CASSPKTDNEAFF TGCGCCAGCAGTCCTAAGACCGATAATGAAGCTTTCTTT
- TRBJ1-4 - TRBV7-9 CASSLLRVDEKLFF TGTGCCAGCAGCTTATTGAGGGTTGATGAAAAACTGTTTTTT
- TRBJ1-2 - TRBV12-2 CASRFAPGQGAGGYTF TGTGCAAGTCGCTTTGCACCGGGACAGGGGGCGGGTGGCTACACCTTC
TRBD2 TRBJ2-7 - TRBV18 CASSPGLVRSSYEQYF TGTGCCAGCTCACCAGGACTAGTGAGGAGCTCCTACGAGCAGTACTTC
- TRBJ1-2 few TRBV4-2 CASSPGGLEDYGYTF TGTGCCAGCAGCCCCGGAGGGTTAGAAGACTATGGCTACACCTTC
- TRBJ2-7 - TRBV18 CASSPSPSGDSYEQYF TGTGCCAGCTCACCATCGCCGTCAGGTGACTCCTACGAGCAGTACTTC
- TRBJ2-7 - TRBV23-1 CASSQFVTHLSYEQYF TGCGCCAGCAGTCAGTTCGTCACCCACCTATCCTACGAGCAGTACTTC
- TRBJ2-3 - TRBV5-1 CASSLGAETDTQYF TGCGCCAGCAGCTTGGGTGCCGAAACAGATACGCAGTATTTT
TRBD1 TRBJ2-7 - TRBV7-8 CASSRDREIYEQYF TGTGCCAGCAGCCGGGACAGGGAAATCTACGAGCAGTACTTC
- TRBJ2-2 - TRBV7-3 CASSLRPPGGAMYTGELFF TGTGCCAGCAGCTTGCGGCCCCCAGGGGGGGCGATGTACACCGGGGAGCTGTTTTTT
- TRBJ2-7 - TRBV9 CASSYQGQAPYEQYF TGTGCCAGCAGCTACCAGGGCCAGGCTCCCTACGAGCAGTACTTC
TRBD1 TRBJ1-1 - TRBV14 CASSPHYGQGNTEAFF TGTGCCAGCAGCCCCCATTACGGACAGGGAAACACTGAAGCTTTCTTT
- TRBJ2-3 once TRBV25-1 CASESLVRSTDTQYF TGTGCCAGCGAGTCCCTGGTGCGGAGCACAGATACGCAGTATTTT
- TRBJ1-1 few TRBV2 CASKQDRNTEAFF TGTGCCAGCAAACAGGACCGGAACACTGAAGCTTTCTTT
TRBD2 TRBJ2-2 - TRBV24-1 CATSDAASGGTGELFF TGTGCCACCAGTGATGCGGCTAGCGGAGGGACCGGGGAGCTGTTTTTT
- TRBJ2-5 - TRBV11-2 CASRSLGGGGSETQYF TGTGCCAGCAGATCACTCGGGGGTGGGGGGTCGGAGACCCAGTACTTC
- TRBJ1-1 - TRBV24-1 CATSHQANTEAFF TGTGCCACCTCACATCAGGCGAACACTGAAGCTTTCTTT
TRBD2 TRBJ2-1 - TRBV7-9 CASSQTSGSGSGEQFF TGTGCCAGCAGCCAAACTAGCGGGAGTGGGTCAGGGGAGCAGTTCTTC
- TRBJ1-3 - TRBV6-5 CASNLDSSGNTIYF TGTGCCAGCAACCTAGACAGCTCTGGAAACACCATATATTTT
- TRBJ1-2 - TRBV3-1/TRBV3-2 CASSQEWQFYGYTF TGTGCCAGCAGCCAAGAATGGCAGTTCTATGGCTACACCTTC
- TRBJ2-7 - TRBV11-3 CASSPRSVEVSHEQYF TGTGCCAGCAGCCCTAGGTCGGTAGAGGTTTCCCACGAGCAGTACTTC
- TRBJ2-7 few TRBV5-1 CASSLDRDEQYF TGCGCCAGCAGCTTGGACAGGGACGAGCAGTACTTC
- TRBJ2-7 - TRBV21-1 CASSNRDISYEQYF TGTGCCAGCAGCAATAGGGACATTTCCTACGAGCAGTACTTC
- TRBJ2-5 - TRBV2 CASSALAGRGETQYF TGTGCCAGCAGTGCATTGGCGGGACGCGGGGAGACCCAGTACTTC
- TRBJ2-1 - TRBV3-1/TRBV3-2 CASSRRNEQFF TGTGCCAGCAGCCGGCGTAATGAGCAGTTCTTC
TRBD1 TRBJ1-2 - TRBV4-2 CASSKPTGDYGYTF TGTGCCAGCAGCAAACCGACAGGGGACTATGGCTACACCTTC
TRBD2 TRBJ2-5 - TRBV5-1 CASSLEAGLETQYF TGCGCCAGCAGCTTGGAAGCGGGGCTGGAGACCCAGTACTTC
- TRBJ2-2 - TRBV5-1 CASSQDYNTGELFF TGCGCCAGCAGCCAGGACTACAACACCGGGGAGCTGTTTTTT
- TRBJ2-4 - TRBV11-2 CASSSPRGYAKNIQYF TGTGCCAGCAGCTCCCCCCGGGGGTACGCCAAAAACATTCAGTACTTC
- TRBJ1-5 - TRBV19 CASSIRATPSLYQPQHF TGTGCCAGTAGTATTCGGGCCACACCTTCTTTATATCAGCCCCAGCATTTT
- TRBJ1-1 - TRBV5-6 CASSLVEFRTEAFF TGTGCCAGCAGCTTGGTTGAGTTTCGCACTGAAGCTTTCTTT
TRBD1 TRBJ2-1 - TRBV15 CATSKQGSSYNEQFF TGTGCCACCAGCAAACAGGGGAGCTCCTACAATGAGCAGTTCTTC
- TRBJ2-7 once TRBV7-2 CASSFSGTAEQYF TGTGCCAGCAGCTTTTCCGGGACTGCCGAGCAGTACTTC
- TRBJ2-3 - TRBV5-4 CASSSGYSGPDTQYF TGTGCCAGCAGCTCTGGGTATTCCGGCCCAGATACGCAGTATTTT
- TRBJ1-2 - TRBV6-2/TRBV6-3 CASSYFGRARDYGYTF TGTGCCAGCAGTTACTTTGGACGTGCCCGGGACTATGGCTACACCTTC
TRBD1 TRBJ1-4 - TRBV7-8 CASSPGGYYEKLFF TGTGCCAGCAGCCCAGGGGGTTATTATGAAAAACTGTTTTTT
- TRBJ1-3 - TRBV29-1 CSVGYGNSGNTIYF TGCAGCGTTGGGTACGGGAACTCTGGAAACACCATATATTTT
- TRBJ1-4 - TRBV18 CASSPSGHTATNEKLFF TGTGCCAGCTCACCGTCGGGACATACTGCAACTAATGAAAAACTGTTTTTT
- TRBJ1-1 - TRBV20-1 CSAREGPEAFF TGCAGTGCTAGAGAGGGCCCTGAAGCTTTCTTT
- TRBJ1-2 few TRBV2 CASKPFGGGYTF TGTGCCAGCAAACCCTTCGGTGGCGGCTACACCTTC
TRBD2 TRBJ2-1 - TRBV5-1 CASTTGLADLGEQFF TGCGCCAGCACCACGGGACTAGCGGATCTGGGTGAGCAGTTCTTC
- TRBJ1-2 once TRBV4-3 CASSQETRVYYGYTF TGCGCCAGCAGCCAAGAGACAAGGGTTTACTATGGCTACACCTTC
- TRBJ1-2 - TRBV7-8 CASSPTSYGYTF TGTGCCAGCAGCCCCACCAGCTATGGCTACACCTTC
- TRBJ1-2 - TRBV7-8 CASSLRVVKGEFNYGYTF TGTGCCAGCAGCTTACGGGTGGTGAAGGGGGAGTTTAACTATGGCTACACCTTC